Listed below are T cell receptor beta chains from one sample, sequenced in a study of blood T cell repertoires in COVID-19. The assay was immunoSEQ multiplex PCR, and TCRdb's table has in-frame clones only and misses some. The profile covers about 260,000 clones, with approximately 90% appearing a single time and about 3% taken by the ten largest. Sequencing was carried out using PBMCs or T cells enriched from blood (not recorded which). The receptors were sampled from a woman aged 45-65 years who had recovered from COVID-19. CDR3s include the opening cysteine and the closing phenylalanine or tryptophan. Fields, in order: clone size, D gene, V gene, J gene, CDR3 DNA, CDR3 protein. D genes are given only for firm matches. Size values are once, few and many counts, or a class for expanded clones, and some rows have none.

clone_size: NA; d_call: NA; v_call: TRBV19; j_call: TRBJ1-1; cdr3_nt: TGTGCCAGTAGTCAAAAGCTGAACACTGAAGCTTTCTTT; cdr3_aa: CASSQKLNTEAFF
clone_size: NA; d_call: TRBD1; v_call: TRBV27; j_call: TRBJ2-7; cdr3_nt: TGTGCCAGCACCAAACAGGGGGGCTACGAGCAGTACTTC; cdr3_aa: CASTKQGGYEQYF
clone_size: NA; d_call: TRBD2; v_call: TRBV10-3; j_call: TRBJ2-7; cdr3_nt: TGTGCCATCAGGTCTAGCGGGAGGTACGAGCAGTACTTC; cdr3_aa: CAIRSSGRYEQYF
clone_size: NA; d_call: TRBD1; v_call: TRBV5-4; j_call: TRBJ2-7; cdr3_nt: TGTGCCAGCAGCCCCTCGGGGACAGGGGGATCGAACGAGCAGTACTTC; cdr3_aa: CASSPSGTGGSNEQYF
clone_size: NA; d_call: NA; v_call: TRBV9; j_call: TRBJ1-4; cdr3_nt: TGTGCCAGCAGCGTAGATCCGGGGAATGAAAAACTGTTTTTT; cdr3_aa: CASSVDPGNEKLFF
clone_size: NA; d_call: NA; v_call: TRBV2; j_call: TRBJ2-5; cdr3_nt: TGTGCCAGCAAGCCTACCGGGCAGGGAGAGACCCAGTACTTC; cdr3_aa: CASKPTGQGETQYF
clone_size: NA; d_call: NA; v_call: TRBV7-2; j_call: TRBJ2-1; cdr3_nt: TGTGCCAGCAGCTTATCCTGGGTCACAGGGCGGGTCGATGAGCAGTTCTTC; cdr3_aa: CASSLSWVTGRVDEQFF
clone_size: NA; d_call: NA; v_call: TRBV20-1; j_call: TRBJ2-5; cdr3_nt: TGCAGCCAATTTCGGGAGACCCAGTACTTC; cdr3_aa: CSQFRETQYF
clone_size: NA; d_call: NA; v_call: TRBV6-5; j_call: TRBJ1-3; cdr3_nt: TGTGCCAGCATTGGACAGCCGTTATCTGGAAACACCATATATTTT; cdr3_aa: CASIGQPLSGNTIYF
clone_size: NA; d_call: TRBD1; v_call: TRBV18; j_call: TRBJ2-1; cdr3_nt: TGTGCCAGCTCGCCGGGACAGGGTGCTGAGCAGTTCTTC; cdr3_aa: CASSPGQGAEQFF
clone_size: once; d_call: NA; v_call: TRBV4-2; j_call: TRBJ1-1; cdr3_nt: TGTGCCAGCAGCCAAGAATCCGCAGGGGTAACTGAAGCTTTCTTT; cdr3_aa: CASSQESAGVTEAFF
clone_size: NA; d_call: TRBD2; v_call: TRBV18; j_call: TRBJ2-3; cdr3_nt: TGTGCCAGCTCACCGGGACTAGCACCAGATACGCAGTATTTT; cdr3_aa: CASSPGLAPDTQYF
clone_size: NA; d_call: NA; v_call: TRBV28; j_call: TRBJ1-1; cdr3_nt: TGTGCCAGCAGTTTTAGCCCCGGGATGAACACTGAAGCTTTCTTT; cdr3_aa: CASSFSPGMNTEAFF
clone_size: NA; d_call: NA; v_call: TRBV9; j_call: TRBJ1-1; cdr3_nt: TGTGCCAGCAGCGTCCACAGGGAGATGGCCACTGAAGCTTTCTTT; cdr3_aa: CASSVHREMATEAFF
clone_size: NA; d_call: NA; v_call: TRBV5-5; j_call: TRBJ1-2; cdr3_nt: TGTGCCAGCAGCTTGGATACCAGAGGGAACACCTTC; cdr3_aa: CASSLDTRGNTF
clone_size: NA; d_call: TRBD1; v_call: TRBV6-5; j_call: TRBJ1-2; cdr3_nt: TGTGCCAGCCGGGACAGGGTACTTGCTAACTATGGCTACACCTTC; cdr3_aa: CASRDRVLANYGYTF
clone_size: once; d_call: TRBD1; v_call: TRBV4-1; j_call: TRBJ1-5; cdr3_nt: TGCGCCAGCAGCCGAGAGGGACAGATGAGCAATCAGCCCCAGCATTTT; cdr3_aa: CASSREGQMSNQPQHF
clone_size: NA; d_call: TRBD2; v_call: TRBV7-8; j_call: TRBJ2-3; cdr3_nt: TGTGCCAGCAGCTTAGCTGGACTAGCGGGAGCCCCAGATACGCAGTATTTT; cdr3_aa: CASSLAGLAGAPDTQYF
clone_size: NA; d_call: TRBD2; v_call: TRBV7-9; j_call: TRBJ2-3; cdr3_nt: TGTGCCAGCAGCTTAGAGCTAGCGGGAGGGCCATATACGCAGTATTTT; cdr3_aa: CASSLELAGGPYTQYF
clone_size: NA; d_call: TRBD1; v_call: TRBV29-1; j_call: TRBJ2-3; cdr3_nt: TGCAGCGTTGAAATACAGGGGGACACAGATACGCAGTATTTT; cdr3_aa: CSVEIQGDTDTQYF
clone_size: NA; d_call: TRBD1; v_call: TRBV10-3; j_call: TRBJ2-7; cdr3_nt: TGTGCCATCAGTGACGGGACAGGTAGCCACGAGCAGTACTTC; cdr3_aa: CAISDGTGSHEQYF
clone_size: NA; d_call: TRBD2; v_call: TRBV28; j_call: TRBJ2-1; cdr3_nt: TGTGCCAGCAGTTTATGGGCGGGAGTGGGCAATGAGCAGTTCTTC; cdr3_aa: CASSLWAGVGNEQFF
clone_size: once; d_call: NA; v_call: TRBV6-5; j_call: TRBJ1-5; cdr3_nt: TGTGCCAGCAGTTACTCGAGGGTCAATCAGCCCCAGCATTTT; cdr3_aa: CASSYSRVNQPQHF
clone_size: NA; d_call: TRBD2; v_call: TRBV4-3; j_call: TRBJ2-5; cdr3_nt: TGCGCCAGCAGCCAAGGTGCGGGGGTCAGGGAGACCCAGTACTTC; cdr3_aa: CASSQGAGVRETQYF
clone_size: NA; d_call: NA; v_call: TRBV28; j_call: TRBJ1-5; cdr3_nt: TGTGCCAGCAGTCAAGGGGGTAGCAATCAGCCCCAGCATTTT; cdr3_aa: CASSQGGSNQPQHF
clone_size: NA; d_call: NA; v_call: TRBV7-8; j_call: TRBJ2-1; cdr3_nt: TGTGCCAGCAGCTTAGGGCTAGCAGGTGAGCAGTTCTTC; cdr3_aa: CASSLGLAGEQFF
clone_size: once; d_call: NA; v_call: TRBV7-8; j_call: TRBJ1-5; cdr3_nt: TGTGCCAGCAGCCTCATGAATCAGCCCCAGCATTTT; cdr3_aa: CASSLMNQPQHF
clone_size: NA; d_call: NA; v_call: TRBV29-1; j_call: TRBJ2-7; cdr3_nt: TGCAGCGTTGTAATCACGGGGACCTACGAGCAGTACTTC; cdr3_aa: CSVVITGTYEQYF
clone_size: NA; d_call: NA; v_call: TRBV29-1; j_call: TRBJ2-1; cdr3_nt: TGCAGCGTTGTCGGTACGCCAATAGAGCAGTTCTTC; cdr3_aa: CSVVGTPIEQFF
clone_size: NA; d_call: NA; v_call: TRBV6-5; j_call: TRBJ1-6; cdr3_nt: TGTGCCAGCATTCTGCATAGCTCCTATAATTCACCCCTCCACTTT; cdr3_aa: CASILHSSYNSPLHF
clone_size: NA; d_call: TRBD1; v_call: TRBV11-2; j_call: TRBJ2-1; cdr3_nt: TGTGCCAGCAGCTTAGAACGGACAGGGACAAGCTCCTACAATGAGCAGTTCTTC; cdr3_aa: CASSLERTGTSSYNEQFF
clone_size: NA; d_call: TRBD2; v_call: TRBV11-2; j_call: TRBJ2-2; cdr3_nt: TGTGCCAGCAGGCTAGCGGGAGGGCCGAACGGGGAGCTGTTTTTT; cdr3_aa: CASRLAGGPNGELFF
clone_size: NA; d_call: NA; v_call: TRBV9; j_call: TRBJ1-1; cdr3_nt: TGTGCCAGCAGCGCCCAGGGGTGGGGCACTGAAGCTTTCTTT; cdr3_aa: CASSAQGWGTEAFF
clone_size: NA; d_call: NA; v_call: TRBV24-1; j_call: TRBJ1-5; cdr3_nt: TGTGCCACCCAGGGATCCAATCAGCCCCAGCATTTT; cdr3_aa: CATQGSNQPQHF
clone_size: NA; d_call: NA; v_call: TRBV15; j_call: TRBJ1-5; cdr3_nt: TGTGCCACCAGCAGAGATCGGGGGATGGGTCAGCCCCAGCATTTT; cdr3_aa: CATSRDRGMGQPQHF
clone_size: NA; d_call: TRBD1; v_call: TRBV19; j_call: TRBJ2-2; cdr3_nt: TGTGCCAGTATGGTAGGGGGCGAAACCGGGGAGCTGTTTTTT; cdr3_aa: CASMVGGETGELFF